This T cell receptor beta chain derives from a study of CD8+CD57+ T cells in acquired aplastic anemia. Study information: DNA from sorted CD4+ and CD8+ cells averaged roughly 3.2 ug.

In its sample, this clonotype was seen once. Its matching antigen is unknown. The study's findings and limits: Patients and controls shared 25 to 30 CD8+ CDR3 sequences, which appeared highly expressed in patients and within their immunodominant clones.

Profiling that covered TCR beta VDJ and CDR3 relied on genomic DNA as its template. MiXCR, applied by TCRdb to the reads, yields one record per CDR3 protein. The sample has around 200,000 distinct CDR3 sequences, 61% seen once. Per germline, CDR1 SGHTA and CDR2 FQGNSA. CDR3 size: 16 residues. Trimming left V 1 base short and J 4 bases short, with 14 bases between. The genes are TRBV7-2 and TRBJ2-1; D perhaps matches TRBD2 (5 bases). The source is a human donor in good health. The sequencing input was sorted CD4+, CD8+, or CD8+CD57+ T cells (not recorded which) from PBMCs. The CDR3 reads CASSLVATNRYNEQFF. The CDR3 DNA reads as TGTGCCAGCAGCTTAGTGGCGACTAACCGGTACAATGAGCAGTTCTTC.